This record covers a single T cell receptor beta chain. The antigen is unknown. Primers included in the PCR were 60 Vbeta and 13 Jbeta primers. The protocol was immunoSEQ multiplex PCR, while the TCRdb copy is restricted to in-frame clones and leaves out a portion. The top ten clones hold less than 7.5% of a sample with approximately 70,000 clones, around 81% of them seen once. Each donor's status was that of a healthy bone marrow donor. The sample belongs to a study of cytomegalovirus exposure and HLA in healthy donors. Study at large: T cells numbering around 190 million yielded fewer than 140 million unique TCR beta sequences in an earlier analysis.

The V end lost 6 bases, the J end lost 10 bases, and 15 bases lay between the germline ends. Germline V gives CDR1 SQVTM, CDR2 ANQGSEA. This CDR3 comprises 11 residues. Study conclusions and caveats: TRBV6-2, TRBV6-3 and other indistinguishable V segments were excluded.

The gene calls are TRBV29-1 and TRBJ1-2, with a weak D call TRBD1 (6 bases). What was sequenced was PBMCs. The TCR was taken from a man over 45 in good health and CMV-seronegative. The CDR3: CSVGQSIDYTF. Written as DNA, the CDR3 is TGCAGCGTCGGACAGTCTATTGACTACACCTTC.